The present entry profiles one T cell receptor (beta chain) with its context. The sample comes from a study of blood T cell repertoires in COVID-19. Study information: Some COVID-19 samples were acute and others convalescent; all came from the United States, Italy and Spain.

In the study's own analysis: Estimates of nucleated cell counts were drawn from the amplification of reference gene primers. Libraries were prepared by immunoSEQ multiplex PCR; TCRdb keeps only in-frame clonotypes and omits some of them. From that table come the V and J calls and clone size; the DNA was used to work out D and trimming. The sample has 60,000 to 80,000 clones, around 89% seen once; the top ten hold less than 0.65%. The CDR3 loop spans 15 amino acids. CDR1 LNHDA and CDR2 SQIVND come from the germline V gene (reference sequence). The ends were cut back, 6 bases at V and 0 bases at J, with 13 bases in the middle.

The genes are TRBV19 and TRBJ2-3; maybe TRBD1 (5 bases). The sample comprised peripheral blood. The TCR originated in a man between 60 and 75 years old with acute or convalescent COVID-19. DNA for the CDR3: TGTGCCAGTAGAGGGGTGGCAGGGAGCACAGATACGCAGTATTTT. This encodes CASRGVAGSTDTQYF.